These 2 T cell receptor beta chains came from one sample sequenced in a study of T cell changes during pregnancy in multiple sclerosis. Clones were sequenced by immunoSEQ multiplex PCR, and TCRdb holds only the in-frame ones, with some missing. The sample includes 47,000 or so clones, nearly 90% seen only once; the top ten take about 5.1%. The material was peripheral blood, obtained after pregnancy. The receptors come from a female donor in good health, enrolled as a control in a pregnancy study.

The gene calls are TRBV28 and TRBJ1-5; no reliable D call. Trimming pared 6 bases from V and 5 bases from J, leaving 14 bases between. The CDR3 has 14 residues. Germline V CDR1 and CDR2: MDHEN, SYDVKM. CDR3 coding DNA: TGTGCCAGCAGCCTTGACACCTCCGATCAGCCCCAGCATTTT. Translating gives CASSLDTSDQPQHF.

This clone was found once. The chain recombines TRBV10-3 with TRBJ1-6, with D possibly matching TRBD1 (5 bases). The V gene's germline CDR1 is ENHRY and CDR2 SYGVKD. The V gene lost 3 bases and the J gene lost 9 bases, with 9 bases spanning the gap. This CDR3 is built from 13 residues. CDR3 in DNA: TGTGCCATCAGTGACGGGACTTTTTCACCCCTCCACTTT. This encodes CAISDGTFSPLHF.